The sequence of this TCR beta chain was determined in a study of identical twins. This clonotype was picked up many times. What it recognizes is unknown. Overall study findings and caveats: Researchers caution that invariant MAIT and iNKT cells could partly confound zero-insertion analyses.

The donor group consisted entirely of healthy Caucasians. cDNA molecules carried unique molecular identifiers, and template switching added a universal primer site. TCRdb re-called the 5' RACE reads with MiXCR, one entry per CDR3 protein. The table lists some 250,000 distinct CDR3 sequences, roughly 13% of them singletons. With 8 bases clipped from V and 4 bases from J, the junction kept 8 bases outside the gene matches. Germline V gene data show CDR1 as LNHNV and CDR2 as YYDKDF (reference sequence). The CDR3 length is 14 residues. These data also formed part of another study, on yellow fever vaccine responses in identical twins.

The chain recombines TRBV15 with TRBJ2-3, with 8 bases identical to TRBD2. Sequences were obtained from memory (CD45RO+) T cells sorted from blood. The receptor was isolated from a woman younger than 30 in good health. The chain's CDR3 is CATHAGGAADTQYF. CDR3 DNA sequence: TGTGCCACCCATGCGGGGGGTGCAGCAGATACGCAGTATTTT.